The 10 T cell receptor beta chains below all came from one sample that was sequenced in a study of lymphopenia after photon versus proton radiotherapy (dated by TCRdb to about 2019). Library preparation was by the immunoSEQ multiplex PCR assay. TCRdb limited this immuneACCESS table to in-frame rearrangements with V and J called. A share of clones is missing; checked studies link under half to unresolved V genes, and the rest is unexplained. Present in this sample are about 18,000 clones, 80% to 95% of which were seen just once. Roughly 1.8% of the sample goes to the ten largest clones. Sequencing used peripheral blood, obtained from a patient treated with photon-based radiotherapy. The source is a woman aged 40 to 50 with cholangiocarcinoma.

This CDR3 is CASSQVPQDLLNYGYTF. CDR3 bases: TGCGCCAGCAGCCAAGTCCCACAGGACCTATTGAACTATGGCTACACCTTC. The chain joins TRBV4-1 to TRBJ1-2; possibly TRBD1 for D (5 bases). CDR1 MGHRA and CDR2 YSYEKL come from the germline V gene. The V end lost 1 base, the J end lost 2 bases, and 17 bases lay between the germline ends. The CDR3 runs 17 residues.

The chain links TRBV7-6 to TRBJ1-1; D is unresolved. CDR3 length equals 15 residues. Germline V gene lookup returns CDR1 SGHVS and CDR2 FNYEAQ. With 0 bases removed from V and 0 bases from J, the gap between germline ends came to 8 bases. The CDR3 reads CASSLALGMNTEAFF. Written as DNA, the CDR3 is TGTGCCAGCAGCTTAGCGCTGGGCATGAACACTGAAGCTTTCTTT.

The chain employs TRBV4-3 and TRBJ1-5, with D possibly being TRBD1 (5 bases). The CDR3 spans 14 residues. Germline V gene data show CDR1 as LGHNA and CDR2 as YSLEER. The V and J ends lost 0 bases and 4 bases respectively, with 7 bases between them. The CDR3 here is CASSQDPGNQPQHF. For the CDR3, the DNA is TGCGCCAGCAGCCAAGATCCAGGGAATCAGCCCCAGCATTTT.

This clone is a singleton in its sample. The CDR3 DNA is TGCGCCAGCAGCTTGGCCTTGGCAGGAGCCTACAATGAGCAGTTCTTC. Translation gives CASSLALAGAYNEQFF. This chain joins TRBV5-1 and TRBJ2-1, with D uncertain. V was shortened by 0 bases and J by 2 bases, with 12 bases between the two germline ends. Germline V CDR1 and CDR2: SGHRS, YFSETQ. The CDR3 extends over 16 amino acids.

The chain employs TRBV28 and TRBJ1-5; D call uncertain. Germline CDR1 and CDR2: MDHEN and SYDVKM. The germline V and J ends were trimmed by 1 base and 2 bases, with 12 bases remaining between them. The CDR3 covers 16 residues. CDR3 DNA: TGTGCCAGCAGTTTATATGCAGGCATCGGCAATCAGCCCCAGCATTTT. Protein product: CASSLYAGIGNQPQHF.

The rearrangement joins TRBV15 to TRBJ2-7; D is unclear. V was shortened by 1 base and J by 2 bases, with 12 bases between the two germline ends. Germline CDR1 LNHNV, CDR2 YYDKDF (reference sequence). The CDR3 is 15 amino acids. The CDR3 reads CATSRGVGVAYEQYF. CDR3 in DNA: TGTGCCACCAGCAGAGGGGTTGGTGTAGCCTACGAGCAGTACTTC.

J is TRBJ2-3 and V is TRBV4-1; 9 bases are a match to TRBD2. This CDR3 has 18 amino acids. V shed 3 bases and J 3 bases; nucleotides not matched to a gene: 13. Germline V gene lookup returns CDR1 MGHRA and CDR2 YSYEKL. Here the CDR3 DNA reads TGCGCCAGCAGCCAGACGAGGAGGGCGGGGGGGAGGACAGATACGCAGTATTTT. Translating gives CASSQTRRAGGRTDTQYF.

The chain links TRBV28 to TRBJ2-7; the D is unclear. Deletions cut 6 bases from V and 4 bases from J, with 10 bases between. The CDR3 is 12 amino acids. In germline, CDR1 is MDHEN, CDR2 SYDVKM. The CDR3 region is CASRPTTYEQYF. The CDR3 DNA reads as TGTGCCAGCAGGCCGACCACATACGAGCAGTACTTC. The full variable domain, rest sourced from reference TRBV28 and TRBJ2-7, is DVKVTQSSRYLVKRTGEKVFLECVQDMDHENMFWYRQDPGLGLRLIYFSYDVKMKEKGDIPEGYSVSREKKERFSLILESASTNQTSMYLCASRPTTYEQYFGPGTRLTVT.

This clone is a singleton in its sample. The chain is built from TRBV7-6 and TRBJ2-1; 11 bases map to TRBD2. Germline V CDR1 and CDR2: SGHVS, FNYEAQ. The CDR3 runs to 17 residues. Trimming removed 1 base from V and 8 bases from J; junction bases left unmatched: 10. CDR3 region: CASSLEVAGGPLDEQFF. The CDR3 nucleotides read TGTGCCAGCAGCTTAGAAGTAGCGGGGGGGCCTCTTGATGAGCAGTTCTTC.

Written as DNA, the CDR3 is TGTGCCAGTAGCCTAGCACCGGGCCAGGGAAGAAACGCAGAGCATTTT. This sequence encodes CASSLAPGQGRNAEHF. The V and J genes are TRBV19 and TRBJ1-5; perhaps TRBD1 as D (5 bases). The germline CDR1 and CDR2 sequences are LNHDA and SQIVND (reference sequence). The ends were cut back, 6 bases at V and 14 bases at J, with 29 bases in the middle. This CDR3 has 16 amino acids. Variable domain in full (rest from reference TRBV19 and TRBJ1-5): DGGITQSPKYLFRKEGQNVTLSCEQNLNHDAMYWYRQDPGQGLRLIYYSQIVNDFQKGDIAEGYSVSREKKESFPLTVTSAQKNPTAFYLCASSLAPGQGRNAEHFGDGTRLSIL.